The rows below give T cell receptor beta chains drawn from one sample of a study of CD8+CD57+ T cells in acquired aplastic anemia. TCRdb re-derived calls from the reads in MiXCR, one entry per CDR3 protein. The data hold 150,000 to 200,000 distinct CDR3 sequences, with roughly 43% observed a single time. The sample consisted of sorted CD4+, CD8+, or CD8+CD57+ T cells (not recorded which) from PBMCs. These receptors were obtained from a human donor with aplastic anemia. Each CDR3 is given with its conserved first and last residue. The D gene is left open where the match is weak. Size values are once, few and many counts, or a class for expanded clones, and some rows have none.

CASSLGGQGQNSPLHF,TGCGCCAGCAGCTTGGGGGGACAGGGGCAAAATTCACCCCTCCACTTT,.,TRBJ1-6,TRBV5-1,TRBD1
CSVEERDRSRRYTF,TGCAGCGTTGAGGAAAGGGATCGGTCCCGGCGCTACACCTTC,.,TRBJ1-2,TRBV29-1,.
CASSLAPYNEQFF,TGTGCTAGCAGTCTAGCGCCTTACAATGAGCAGTTCTTC,many,TRBJ2-1,TRBV7-7,.
CASSYSINTEAFF,TGTGCCAGCAGTTACTCGATTAACACTGAAGCTTTCTTT,many,TRBJ1-1,TRBV6-5,.
CASSLVGQGEETQYF,TGCGCCAGCAGCTTGGTAGGACAGGGTGAGGAGACCCAGTACTTC,many,TRBJ2-5,TRBV5-1,TRBD1
CATTTERGNTGELFF,TGTGCCACCACTACAGAGCGGGGCAACACCGGGGAGCTGTTTTTT,.,TRBJ2-2,TRBV15,TRBD2
CASSEGLRTGNNQPQHF,TGCGCCAGCAGTGAAGGTCTACGGACAGGGAATAATCAGCCCCAGCATTTT,.,TRBJ1-5,TRBV10-2,TRBD1
CASSYVSWDEQFF,TGTGCCAGCAGTTACGTGTCGTGGGATGAGCAGTTCTTC,many,TRBJ2-1,TRBV6-5,.
CASSYRPVGSNEQFF,TGTGCCAGCAGTTACCGACCGGTGGGGAGTAATGAGCAGTTCTTC,.,TRBJ2-1,TRBV6-5,.
CASSLRDSYTDTQYF,TGTGCCAGCAGCTTGAGGGACAGCTACACAGATACGCAGTATTTT,few,TRBJ2-3,TRBV6-1,TRBD1
CSARKGHDTGELFF,TGCAGTGCTAGAAAGGGACATGACACCGGGGAGCTGTTTTTT,.,TRBJ2-2,TRBV20-1,.
CASSQVTGGIDEQYF,TGTGCCAGCAGCCAAGTTACGGGGGGTATAGACGAGCAGTACTTC,.,TRBJ2-7,TRBV14,TRBD2
CASSWDSGQSQPQHF,TGCGCCAGCAGTTGGGACTCGGGACAAAGTCAGCCCCAGCATTTT,many,TRBJ1-5,TRBV5-1,.
CATSDTNRNF,TGTGCCACCAGTGATACGAATCGGAATTTT,.,TRBJ2-3,TRBV24-1,.
CASSSFSGTSGRTSYEQYF,TGTGCCAGCAGTTCATTCTCCGGGACTAGCGGGAGGACCTCCTACGAGCAGTACTTC,many,TRBJ2-7,TRBV27,TRBD2
CASNQGLRRATDTQYF,TGTGCCAGCAACCAAGGGCTCAGGAGGGCCACAGATACGCAGTATTTT,.,TRBJ2-3,TRBV3-1,.
CASSLARDQPQHF,TGTGCCAGCAGCTTAGCTCGGGATCAGCCCCAGCATTTT,.,TRBJ1-5,TRBV7-2,.
CSALWTSGHLTYNEQFF,TGCAGTGCCCTTTGGACTAGCGGACACCTTACCTACAATGAGCAGTTCTTC,.,TRBJ2-1,TRBV20-1,TRBD2
CSASRGVAVETQYF,TGCAGTGCCAGCAGGGGGGTCGCGGTGGAGACCCAGTACTTC,.,TRBJ2-5,TRBV20-1,.
CASSPTPGRDSNSPLHF,TGTGCCAGCAGCCCCACACCTGGGCGGGACAGTAATTCACCCCTCCACTTT,once,TRBJ1-6,TRBV7-6,TRBD1
CASSQDKVGQSDSPLHF,TGCGCCAGCAGCCAAGATAAGGTGGGACAGTCTGATTCACCCCTCCACTTT,.,TRBJ1-6,TRBV4-1,TRBD1
CASSSPRLRETQYF,TGTGCCAGCAGCTCCCCCCGCCTCCGGGAGACCCAGTACTTC,many,TRBJ2-5,TRBV5-6,.
CATADSSYNEQFF,TGTGCCACCGCGGACTCCTCCTACAATGAGCAGTTCTTC,many,TRBJ2-1,TRBV24-1,.
CASSPGEGRDYGYTF,TGTGCCAGCAGCCCCGGGGAGGGAAGAGACTATGGCTACACCTTC,many,TRBJ1-2,TRBV6-1,.
CASVELAPSTDTQYF,TGTGCCAGCGTCGAACTAGCGCCTAGCACAGATACGCAGTATTTT,many,TRBJ2-3,TRBV2,TRBD2
CASSTSPPNTEAFF,TGTGCCAGCAGCACCTCACCCCCGAACACTGAAGCTTTCTTT,many,TRBJ1-1,TRBV3-1,.
CASSLATGVMNTEAFF,TGCGCCAGCAGCTTGGCGACAGGGGTTATGAACACTGAAGCTTTCTTT,many,TRBJ1-1,TRBV5-1,TRBD1
CASSRQGANYGYTF,TGTGCCAGCAGTCGACAGGGAGCTAACTATGGCTACACCTTC,many,TRBJ1-2,TRBV11-2,TRBD1
CASTETVTEAFF,TGTGCCAGCACGGAGACAGTCACTGAAGCTTTCTTT,many,TRBJ1-1,TRBV2,.
CASTGLRGSPLHF,TGTGCCAGCACCGGCCTCCGGGGATCACCCCTCCACTTT,.,TRBJ1-6,TRBV7-9,.
CASSYSAYEQYF,TGTGCCAGCAGTTACTCGGCCTACGAGCAGTACTTC,many,TRBJ2-7,TRBV6-5,.
CASSARLTGANTGELFF,TGTGCCAGCAGCGCTCGACTTACAGGGGCGAACACCGGGGAGCTGTTTTTT,few,TRBJ2-2,TRBV9,TRBD1
CATSPRDSGYNEQFF,TGTGCCACCAGCCCACGGGACTCCGGCTACAATGAGCAGTTCTTC,.,TRBJ2-1,TRBV15,.